This T cell receptor (beta chain) originates from a study of T-cell memory formation after mild COVID-19. Findings and caveats of the study: Clonal second-wave expansions that peaked on day 37 had unconfirmed SARS-CoV-2 specificity.

5'RACE, which relied on constant-segment primers, yielded TCR alpha and TCR beta cDNA libraries carrying sample barcodes and UMIs. In TCRdb, the 5' RACE reads were re-called with MiXCR into one record per CDR3 protein. Among tens of thousands of distinct CDR3 sequences listed, over 12% were seen once. This clonotype was seen a few times. What it binds is not known. This TCR was recovered from a man aged 18 to 29 who had mild COVID-19 (a few samples of this study predate the infection). Cell type and time point are not known. Sequences were obtained from PBMCs or a T cell subset sorted from them (not recorded which).

CDR3 protein: CASSLTTGENSPLHF. CDR3 sequence (DNA): TGTGCCAGCAGTTTAACCACAGGAGAGAATTCACCCCTCCACTTT. J is TRBJ1-6 and V is TRBV27; tentative D call: TRBD1 (5 bases). This CDR3 spans 15 amino acids. The V and J ends lost 2 bases and 7 bases respectively, with 12 bases between them. CDR1 and CDR2 from the germline V gene are MNHEY and SMNVEV (reference sequence).